These T cell receptor beta chains were read from a single sample in a study of cytomegalovirus exposure and HLA in healthy donors. TCRdb's table, derived via immunoSEQ multiplex PCR, lists solely in-frame clones and lacks some. The sample totals some 200,000 clones. Material: PBMCs. These receptors were collected from a boy between 10 and 17 years old in good health and CMV-seronegative. The CDR3 runs from the conserved cysteine through the conserved F or W. The order of the fields is V gene, J gene, D gene, CDR3 DNA, CDR3 protein. The D gene is left open where the match is weak.

TRBV5-1,TRBJ2-1,NA,TGCGCCAGCAGCTTGGGGACTGGCTCCTACAATGAGCAGTTCTTC,CASSLGTGSYNEQFF
TRBV6-1,TRBJ2-4,TRBD2,TGTGCCAGCACCCGGCGCGGGGGAGACAAAAACATTCAGTACTTC,CASTRRGGDKNIQYF
TRBV11-2,TRBJ1-2,TRBD1,TGTGCCAGCAGCTCCAGGACAGGGGGCGACTATGGCTACACCTTC,CASSSRTGGDYGYTF
TRBV9,TRBJ2-7,TRBD1,TGTGCCAGCAGCAAGGGACAGGAGAACTACGAGCAGTACTTC,CASSKGQENYEQYF
TRBV7-3,TRBJ1-6,NA,TGTGCCAGCAGCCTAACCACGCGTGCGGATTCACCCCTCCACTTT,CASSLTTRADSPLHF
TRBV9,TRBJ2-7,NA,TGTGCCAGCAGCGTAGGTAGTACTGCGCCCCCCTACGAGCAGTACTTC,CASSVGSTAPPYEQYF
TRBV11-1,TRBJ2-7,TRBD1,TGTGCCAGCAGTTTAGAGACAGGGGGCTTATCCTACGAGCAGTACTTC,CASSLETGGLSYEQYF
TRBV30,TRBJ1-1,NA,TGTGCCTGGTCGCCATCCCCGGGGGTAATTACTGAAGCTTTCTTT,CAWSPSPGVITEAFF
TRBV7-9,TRBJ1-2,NA,TGTGCCAGCAGCTTAGGTAGGGAGCTGAGTGGCTACACCTTC,CASSLGRELSGYTF
TRBV21-1,TRBJ2-7,NA,TGTGCCAGCAGCAAAAGGCGGGACGGCTACGAGCAGTACTTC,CASSKRRDGYEQYF
TRBV4-2,TRBJ2-7,NA,TGTGCCAGCAGCCCATCAGGGGGGCGGGGGGCTTACGAGCAGTACTTC,CASSPSGGRGAYEQYF
TRBV28,TRBJ1-6,NA,TGTGCCAGCAGTTTTCAGGGCTCACCCCTCCACTTT,CASSFQGSPLHF
TRBV7-9,TRBJ2-5,NA,TGTGCCAGCAGCCCCTCAGTCCAAGAGACCCAGTACTTC,CASSPSVQETQYF
TRBV11-2,TRBJ1-2,TRBD1,TGTGCCAGCAGCAAGGACAGGGGGTTTTACGTCGGCTACACCTTC,CASSKDRGFYVGYTF
TRBV27,TRBJ1-2,NA,TGTGCCAGCAGTTCGTCGGACACATCCGTTGTCACCTTC,CASSSSDTSVVTF
TRBV10-3,TRBJ2-3,NA,TGTGCCATCAGTGAGTCGTTAGCCACAGATACGCAGTATTTT,CAISESLATDTQYF
TRBV28,TRBJ2-3,NA,TGTGCCAGCAATCGCCGGGGAACGGGCACAGATACGCAGTATTTT,CASNRRGTGTDTQYF
TRBV7-9,TRBJ2-1,TRBD1,TGTGCCAGCAGCTTAAGTCTACAGGAGGCTACAGGGGGCTACAATGAGCAGTTCTTC,CASSLSLQEATGGYNEQFF
TRBV18,TRBJ2-5,NA,TGTGCCAGCTCATCTCGAGGGGAGACCCAGTACTTC,CASSSRGETQYF
TRBV11-1,TRBJ2-2,NA,TGTGCCAGCAGCTCAACTGCGGCGACCGGGGAGCTGTTTTTT,CASSSTAATGELFF
TRBV27,TRBJ2-7,TRBD1,TGTGCCAGCAGTCGATATCCGGGACAGGGGTTACAGCAGTACTTC,CASSRYPGQGLQQYF
TRBV6-6,TRBJ2-3,NA,TGTGCCAGCAGTTACGGACAGTTCACAGATACGCAGTATTTT,CASSYGQFTDTQYF
TRBV19,TRBJ1-6,NA,TGTGCCAGTAGTATAGCGGTGAACTCCTATAATTCACCCCTCCACTTT,CASSIAVNSYNSPLHF
TRBV27,TRBJ1-1,NA,TGTGCCAGCAGTTTACAGGTGAACACTGAAGCTTTCTTT,CASSLQVNTEAFF
TRBV4-1,TRBJ2-5,NA,TGCGCCAGCAGCCAAGAATTGGGGCCAGGAGAGACCCAGTACTTC,CASSQELGPGETQYF
TRBV5-5,TRBJ2-1,NA,TGTGCCAGCACTACAGGGCACAATGAGCAGTTCTTC,CASTTGHNEQFF
TRBV7-2,TRBJ2-3,TRBD1,TGTGCCAGCAGCTCAAGACAGGGCCCAGATACGCAGTATTTT,CASSSRQGPDTQYF
TRBV6-5,TRBJ2-7,TRBD2,TGTGCCAGCAGCGGGGGGGAATCCTACGAGCAGTACTTC,CASSGGESYEQYF
TRBV7-3,TRBJ1-1,TRBD1,TGTGCCAGCAGAGAATCCGGGACAGGAAAAAAGGAAGCTTTCTTT,CASRESGTGKKEAFF
TRBV14,TRBJ1-1,NA,TGTGCCAGCAGCCAAGCAATGAACACTGAAGCTTTCTTT,CASSQAMNTEAFF
TRBV9,TRBJ2-2,TRBD2,TGTGCCAGCAGCGCCGGACTAGCGGGGGGGCCGGGCACCGGGGAGCTGTTTTTT,CASSAGLAGGPGTGELFF
TRBV2,TRBJ1-1,NA,TGTGCCAGCCGGATGACAGCTCCTGAAGCTTTCTTT,CASRMTAPEAFF
TRBV7-9,TRBJ1-2,TRBD1,TGTGCCAGCAGCTTAGGCACAGGGGCCCAGGGCTATGGCTACACCTTC,CASSLGTGAQGYGYTF
TRBV19,TRBJ1-1,NA,TGTGCCAGTAGCCCAGGCCCCACTGAAGCTTTCTTT,CASSPGPTEAFF
TRBV5-1,TRBJ1-5,NA,TGCGCCAGCAATGGGAGCCCTTTAAGACACAGCAATCAGCCCCAGCATTTT,CASNGSPLRHSNQPQHF
TRBV19,TRBJ1-4,NA,TGTGCCAGTAGGAGGGTAGGAGTGGCTAATGAAAAACTGTTTTTT,CASRRVGVANEKLFF
TRBV29-1,TRBJ2-7,NA,TGCAGCGTTGATAAAGGGGCCGACTCCTACGAGCAGTACTTC,CSVDKGADSYEQYF
TRBV13,TRBJ2-7,NA,TGTGCCAGCAGCTTAGGACAGGGTCCCTACGAGCAGTACTTC,CASSLGQGPYEQYF
TRBV7-3,TRBJ1-6,TRBD1,TGTGCCAGCAGCTTAGGGACAGGGAATTCACCCCTCCACTTT,CASSLGTGNSPLHF